This record looks at one TCR beta chain sequence and its context. Its target is unknown. Sequencing was performed with immunoSEQ multiplex PCR; in TCRdb, only in-frame clones are kept and a portion is missing. The sample shows some 140,000 clones, just under 85% of them seen only once. V was cut by 5 bases and J by 2 bases, with 12 bases left in between. Germline V lookup: CDR1 SEHNR, CDR2 FQNEAQ (reference sequence). This CDR3 has 14 residues. The source of the sample is a study of cytomegalovirus exposure and HLA in healthy donors. Study results and limitations: According to a subsequent analysis, TCR clusters identified in the first cohort showed a tendency to co-occur across the 100 to 150 validation repertoires. Specificity of a few CMV-associated chains for CMV antigens was verified in vitro. Reports credit the classifier with highly specific, highly sensitive diagnosis of cytomegalovirus status. Generally TCR sequences proved uncommon, though certain public TCRs appeared in numerous donors.

The V and J genes are TRBV7-9 and TRBJ1-2, with TRBD1 as a possible D gene (6 bases). This receptor was identified in a woman younger than 45 in good health and CMV-seronegative. Input material: PBMCs. Here the CDR3 reads CASSLRTENYGYTF. In DNA form, the CDR3 reads TGTGCCAGCAGCCTAAGGACAGAGAACTATGGCTACACCTTC.